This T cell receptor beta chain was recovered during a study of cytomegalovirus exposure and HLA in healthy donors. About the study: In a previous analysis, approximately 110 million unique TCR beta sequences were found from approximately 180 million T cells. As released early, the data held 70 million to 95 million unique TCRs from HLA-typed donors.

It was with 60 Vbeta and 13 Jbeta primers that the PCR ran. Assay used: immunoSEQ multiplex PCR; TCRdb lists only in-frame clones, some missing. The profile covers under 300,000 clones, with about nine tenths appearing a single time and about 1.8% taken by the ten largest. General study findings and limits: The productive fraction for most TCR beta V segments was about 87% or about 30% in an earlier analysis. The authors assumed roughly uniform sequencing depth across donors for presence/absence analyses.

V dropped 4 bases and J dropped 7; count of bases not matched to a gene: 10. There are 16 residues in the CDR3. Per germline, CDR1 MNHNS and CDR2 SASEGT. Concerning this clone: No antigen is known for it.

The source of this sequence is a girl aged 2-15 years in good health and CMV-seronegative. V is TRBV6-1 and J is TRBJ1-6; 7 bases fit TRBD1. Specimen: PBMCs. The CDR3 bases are TGTGCCAGCAGTGTAGGGTCAGGGGGTTTCAATTCACCCCTCCACTTT. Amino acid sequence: CASSVGSGGFNSPLHF.